This TCR beta chain was sequenced for a study of T cells in women clearing cervical HPV infection. Worth noting for this clone: With the read ending 3 residues before the CDR3 end, the germline J gene is used to fill in that end.

V was cut by 3 bases and J by 6 bases, with 8 bases left in between. This CDR3 is built from 12 residues. Assay used: immunoSEQ multiplex PCR; TCRdb lists only in-frame clones, some missing. This table lists about 29,000 clones. Sequencing used blood buffy coat. The sequence came from a woman between 18 and 70 years old with a cervical HPV16 infection that either progressed to CIN3+ or cleared (not recorded which). The chain uses TRBV12-3 or TRBV12-4 and TRBJ1-2; the D gene is possibly TRBD1 (5 bases). The CDR3 DNA, read in part, is TGTGCCAGCAGTTTCGGGGGGAATGGC. Amino acid sequence: CASSFGGNG. Given in full, the CDR3 is CASSFGGNGYTF.